This paragraph reports one T cell receptor beta chain. This entry comes from a study of control samples from healthy donors and cancer patients. Germline V gives CDR1 SNHLY, CDR2 FYNNEI. This CDR3 is built from 12 residues. Between the trimmed V and J ends, which lost 11 bases and 3 bases, there was a span of 11 bases. Measured with immunoSEQ multiplex PCR; TCRdb has only the in-frame clones, and not every one. Among 75,000 to 90,000 clones listed, roughly 90% were seen once. This receptor was taken from a man in his forties or fifties in good health. The chain links TRBV2 to TRBJ1-5; a weak D match, TRBD1 (5 bases). The source material was blood. CDR3 sequence: CAGGGDNQPQHF. The CDR3 DNA reads as TGTGCCGGGGGGGGAGACAATCAGCCCCAGCATTTT.